Reported below is one TCR beta chain. What it binds is unknown. The sample comes from a study of T cell responses to AZD1222 COVID-19 vaccine. Clones were read by immunoSEQ multiplex PCR, and TCRdb kept only the in-frame ones, dropping some. The sample has 160,000 or so clones; 92% are singletons. The CDR3 is 18 residues long. V lost 5 bases, J lost 6 bases, and 28 bases lay in between. CDR1 MNHEY and CDR2 SMNVEV come from the germline V gene (reference sequence). The study's findings and limits: Dominant at 160-218 and 743-854, vaccine-associated CD4 TCRs also spanned spike. Without day 14 samples, only post-peak T cell repertoires were studied. Among those given AZD1222, only 6 or 7 were seropositive at baseline.

This chain links TRBV27 with TRBJ1-1, with TRBD1 as a possible D gene (5 bases). This sample comprised peripheral blood, obtained on day 0 of MenACWY control vaccination. The clonotype comes from an adult in good health. The CDR3: CASSRSSGRGKGYSEAFF. CDR3 bases: TGTGCCAGCAGTAGATCCAGTGGTCGGGGTAAGGGGTACTCTGAAGCTTTCTTT.